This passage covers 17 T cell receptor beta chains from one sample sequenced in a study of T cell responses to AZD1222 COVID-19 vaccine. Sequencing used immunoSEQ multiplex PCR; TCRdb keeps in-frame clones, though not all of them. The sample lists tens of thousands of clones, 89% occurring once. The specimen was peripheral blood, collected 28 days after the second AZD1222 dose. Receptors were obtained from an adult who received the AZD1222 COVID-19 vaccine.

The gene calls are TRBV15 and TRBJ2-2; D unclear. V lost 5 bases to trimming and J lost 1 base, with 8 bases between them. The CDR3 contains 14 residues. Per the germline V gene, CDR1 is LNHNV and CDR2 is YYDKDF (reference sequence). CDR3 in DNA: TGTGCCACCAGCCCCCGACTGAACACCGGGGAGCTGTTTTTT. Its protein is CATSPRLNTGELFF.

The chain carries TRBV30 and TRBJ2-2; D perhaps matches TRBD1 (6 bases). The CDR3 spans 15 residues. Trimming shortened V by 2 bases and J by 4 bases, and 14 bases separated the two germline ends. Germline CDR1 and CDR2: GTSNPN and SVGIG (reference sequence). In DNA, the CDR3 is TGTGCCTGGAGTCCTACCAGGGGATTCACCGGGGAGCTGTTTTTT. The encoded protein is CAWSPTRGFTGELFF.

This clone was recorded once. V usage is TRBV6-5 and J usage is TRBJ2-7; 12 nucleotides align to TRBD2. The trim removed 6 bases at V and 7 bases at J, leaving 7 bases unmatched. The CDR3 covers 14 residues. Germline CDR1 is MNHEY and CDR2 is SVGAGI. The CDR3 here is CASRSGLAGREQYF. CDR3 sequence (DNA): TGTGCCAGCAGGTCGGGACTAGCGGGCCGGGAGCAGTACTTC.

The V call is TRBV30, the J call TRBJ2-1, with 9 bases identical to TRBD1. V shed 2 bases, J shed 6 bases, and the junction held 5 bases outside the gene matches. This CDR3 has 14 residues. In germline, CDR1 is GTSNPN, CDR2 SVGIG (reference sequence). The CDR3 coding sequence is TGTGCCTGGAGTTTGGGACAGGGCCTCAATGAGCAGTTCTTC. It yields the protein CAWSLGQGLNEQFF.

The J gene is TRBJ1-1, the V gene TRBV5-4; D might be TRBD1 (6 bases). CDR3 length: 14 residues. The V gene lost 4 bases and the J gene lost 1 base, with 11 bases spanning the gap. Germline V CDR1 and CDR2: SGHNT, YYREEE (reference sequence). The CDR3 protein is CASSLRGGNTEAFF. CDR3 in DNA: TGTGCCAGCAGCCTTAGGGGGGGGAACACTGAAGCTTTCTTT.

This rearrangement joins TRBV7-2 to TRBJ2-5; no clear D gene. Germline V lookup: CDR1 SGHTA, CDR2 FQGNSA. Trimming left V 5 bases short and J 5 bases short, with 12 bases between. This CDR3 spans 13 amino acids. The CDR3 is CASSRERGETQYF. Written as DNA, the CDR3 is TGTGCCAGCAGCAGGGAACGTGGGGAGACCCAGTACTTC.

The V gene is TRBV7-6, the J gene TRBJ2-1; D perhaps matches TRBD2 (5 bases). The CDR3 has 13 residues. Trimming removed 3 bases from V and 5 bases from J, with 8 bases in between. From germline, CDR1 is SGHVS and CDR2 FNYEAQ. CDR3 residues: CASSLGRHNEQFF. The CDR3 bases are TGTGCCAGCAGCTTGGGGAGACACAATGAGCAGTTCTTC.

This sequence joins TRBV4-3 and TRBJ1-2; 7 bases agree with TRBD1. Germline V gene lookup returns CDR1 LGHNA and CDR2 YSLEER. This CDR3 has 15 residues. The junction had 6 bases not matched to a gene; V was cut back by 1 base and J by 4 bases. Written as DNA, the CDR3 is TGCGCCAGCAGCCAAGGTACAGGGGCTCTCTATGGCTACACCTTC. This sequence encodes CASSQGTGALYGYTF.

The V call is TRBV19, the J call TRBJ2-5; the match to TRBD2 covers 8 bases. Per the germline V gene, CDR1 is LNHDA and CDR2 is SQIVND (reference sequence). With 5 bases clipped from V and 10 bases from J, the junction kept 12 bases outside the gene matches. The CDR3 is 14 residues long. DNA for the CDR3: TGTGCCAGTAGTCCGACTAGCGCGAGCCCCGACCAGTACTTC. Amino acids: CASSPTSASPDQYF.

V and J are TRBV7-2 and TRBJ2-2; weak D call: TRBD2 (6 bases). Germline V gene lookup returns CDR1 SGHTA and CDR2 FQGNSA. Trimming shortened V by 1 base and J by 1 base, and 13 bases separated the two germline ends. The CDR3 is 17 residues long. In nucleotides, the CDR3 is TGTGCCAGCAGCTTAGATGGTGGTAGCGGGAACACCGGGGAGCTGTTTTTT. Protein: CASSLDGGSGNTGELFF.

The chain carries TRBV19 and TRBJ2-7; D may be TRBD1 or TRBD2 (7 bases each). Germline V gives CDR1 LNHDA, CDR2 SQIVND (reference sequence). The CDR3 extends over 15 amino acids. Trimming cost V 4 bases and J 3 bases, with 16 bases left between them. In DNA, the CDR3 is TGTGCCAGTAGTACCCGGGGAGGGGGCATCTACGAGCAGTACTTC. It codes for CASSTRGGGIYEQYF.

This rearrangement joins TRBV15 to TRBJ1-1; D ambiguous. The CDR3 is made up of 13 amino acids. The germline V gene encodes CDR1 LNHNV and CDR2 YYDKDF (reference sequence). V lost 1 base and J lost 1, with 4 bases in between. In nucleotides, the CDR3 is TGTGCCACCAGCAGAGGAGGGAACACTGAAGCTTTCTTT. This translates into CATSRGGNTEAFF.

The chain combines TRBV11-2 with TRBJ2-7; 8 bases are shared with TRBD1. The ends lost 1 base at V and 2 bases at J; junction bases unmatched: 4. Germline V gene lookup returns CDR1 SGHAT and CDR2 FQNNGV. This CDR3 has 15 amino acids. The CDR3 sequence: CASSLGDRNPYEQYF. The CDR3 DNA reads TGTGCCAGCAGCTTAGGGGACAGGAACCCCTACGAGCAGTACTTC. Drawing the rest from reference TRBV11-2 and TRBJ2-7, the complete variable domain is EAGVAQSPRYKIIEKRQSVAFWCNPISGHATLYWYQQILGQGPKLLIQFQNNGVVDDSQLPKDRFSAERLKGVDSTLKIQPAKLEDSAVYLCASSLGDRNPYEQYFGPGTRLTVT.

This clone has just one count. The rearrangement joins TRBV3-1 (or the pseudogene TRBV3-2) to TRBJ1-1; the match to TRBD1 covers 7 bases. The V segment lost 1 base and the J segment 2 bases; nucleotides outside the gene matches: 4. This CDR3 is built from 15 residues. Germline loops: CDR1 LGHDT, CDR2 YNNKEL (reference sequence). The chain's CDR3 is CASSQGGGGNTEAFF. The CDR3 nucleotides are TGTGCCAGCAGCCAAGGGGGAGGGGGCAACACTGAAGCTTTCTTT.

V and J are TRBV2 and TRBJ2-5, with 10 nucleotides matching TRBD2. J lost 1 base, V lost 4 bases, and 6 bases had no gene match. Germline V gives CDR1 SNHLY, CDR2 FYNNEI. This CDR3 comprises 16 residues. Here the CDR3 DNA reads TGTGCCAGCAGTGGGGGACTAGCGAGTATCCAAGAGACCCAGTACTTC. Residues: CASSGGLASIQETQYF.

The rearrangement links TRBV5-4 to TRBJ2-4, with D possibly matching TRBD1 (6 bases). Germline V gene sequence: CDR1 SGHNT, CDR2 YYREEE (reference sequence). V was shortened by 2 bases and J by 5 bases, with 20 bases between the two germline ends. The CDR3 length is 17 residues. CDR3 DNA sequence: TGTGCCAGCAGCTTAAAAGGGTTGACACAGGGCCAAAACATTCAGTACTTC. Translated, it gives CASSLKGLTQGQNIQYF.

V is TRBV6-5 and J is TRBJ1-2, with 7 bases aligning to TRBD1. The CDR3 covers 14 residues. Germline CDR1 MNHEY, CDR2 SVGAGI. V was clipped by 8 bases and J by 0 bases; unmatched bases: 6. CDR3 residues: CASGDSRSNYGYTF. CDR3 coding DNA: TGTGCCAGCGGGGACAGCCGCTCTAACTATGGCTACACCTTC.